This T cell receptor beta chain was profiled in a study of T cells after yellow fever vaccination. This clonotype was seen more than once but under ten times. Its antigen is currently unknown. Study-level findings and limits: Researchers noted that a small share of clonotypes showed up in both CD4 and CD8 compartments.

TCRdb fed the 5' RACE reads into MiXCR, producing one record per CDR3 protein. The sample lists fewer than 90,000 distinct CDR3 sequences, more than 5.5% occurring once. This CDR3 has 13 residues. Germline V CDR1 and CDR2: SGHTA, FQGNSA. Trimming took off 1 base at V and 4 bases at J, with 5 bases between the two ends. Sequencing was performed on CD8+ T cells sorted from PBMCs, taken about 5 days after the first yellow fever vaccination. This chain uses TRBV7-2 with TRBJ2-1; unclear D gene. The sequence derives from a man younger than 35 who received the YFV17D yellow fever vaccine. CDR3 DNA sequence: TGTGCCAGCAGCTTAGTACCTTACAATGAGCAGTTCTTC. This encodes CASSLVPYNEQFF.